The next 6 T cell receptor beta chains were all read from a single sample in a study of beta chain features in type 1 diabetes. Sequenced material consisted of expressed TCRB transcripts (all of the isolated RNA was reverse transcribed). Only in-frame clones appear in the TCRdb table, and some are missing; sequencing was by immunoSEQ multiplex PCR. The sample has over 700,000 clones; roughly a sixth are singletons. Sequenced input: naive CD4+ T cells from blood. These receptors all stem from a woman aged 18-29 years in good health.

The genes are TRBV28 and TRBJ1-1; the D gene is possibly TRBD1 (5 bases). Germline CDR1 is MDHEN and CDR2 is SYDVKM. The V gene lost 6 bases and the J gene lost 11 bases, with 19 bases spanning the gap. The CDR3 runs to 13 residues. CDR3 region: CASRQTSRQGAFF. Here the CDR3 DNA reads TGTGCCAGCAGACAAACCTCCCGGCAGGGTGCTTTCTTT.

A single count supports this clone. The chain combines TRBV5-1 with TRBJ2-7; 8 positions match TRBD1. The V gene end was trimmed by 5 bases and the J gene end by 3 bases; junction bases not matched to a gene: 7. CDR3 length equals 14 residues. Germline assignment: CDR1 SGHRS and CDR2 YFSETQ. The CDR3 loop reads CASSDGQGVYEQYF. In nucleotides, the CDR3 is TGCGCCAGCAGTGACGGACAGGGAGTCTACGAGCAGTACTTC. Drawing the rest from reference TRBV5-1 and TRBJ2-7, the complete variable domain is KAGVTQTPRYLIKTRGQQVTLSCSPISGHRSVSWYQQTPGQGLQFLFEYFSETQRNKGNFPGRFSGRQFSNSRSEMNVSTLELGDSALYLCASSDGQGVYEQYFGPGTRLTVT.

This clone was picked up a small number of times. The chain joins TRBV7-8 to TRBJ1-2, with D hard to call. This CDR3 spans 19 amino acids. With 0 bases removed from V and 5 bases from J, the gap between germline ends came to 25 bases. Germline V CDR1 and CDR2: SGHVS, FQNEAQ. CDR3 loop: CASSLASRGLRRSTYGYTF. As DNA, the CDR3 is TGTGCCAGCAGCTTAGCGAGTCGAGGACTACGAAGGTCGACATATGGCTACACCTTC.

On this clone: The sample carries other DNA sequences with the same CDR3. V usage is TRBV7-9 and J usage is TRBJ2-1; 10 bases align to TRBD2. The CDR3 has 15 amino acids. Germline-derived CDR1 and CDR2 are SEHNR and FQNEAQ (reference sequence). J lost 4 bases, V lost 2 bases, and 2 bases had no gene match. CDR3 nucleotides: TGTGCCAGCAGCTTAACTAGCGGGACATACAATGAGCAGTTCTTC. This codes for CASSLTSGTYNEQFF.

This clone appeared a few times. The rearrangement uses TRBV27 and TRBJ1-2; TRBD1 matches 7 bases. V was pared by 9 bases and J by 2 bases, with 6 bases of the junction left unmatched. The CDR3 contains 13 residues. In germline, CDR1 is MNHEY, CDR2 SMNVEV (reference sequence). CDR3 in amino acids: CASWIQGNYGYTF. The CDR3 DNA is TGTGCCAGTTGGATACAGGGGAACTATGGCTACACCTTC.

This clone was detected a few times. The chain joins TRBV5-4 to TRBJ2-5, with unresolved D. The V end was cut by 1 base, the J end by 3 bases, with 10 bases between. The CDR3 length is 14 residues. Per germline, CDR1 SGHNT and CDR2 YYREEE (reference sequence). CDR3 amino acids: CASSLFPTEETQYF. In DNA form, the CDR3 reads TGTGCCAGCAGCTTGTTTCCCACGGAAGAGACCCAGTACTTC.